What follows are 24 T cell receptor beta chains derived from one specimen sequenced in a study of shared clonotypes between healthy human individuals. Libraries were prepared by immunoSEQ multiplex PCR; TCRdb keeps only in-frame clonotypes and omits some of them. Here the sample spans 75,000 to 100,000 clones, about half being singletons. The source material was PBMCs. The receptors come from a woman aged 40 to 49 in good health. Some clones in this sample may be carry-over from other donors' samples.

This clone was found many times. The junction differs from germline at one of its ends, possibly a read error. This sequence joins TRBV7-9 and TRBJ2-2, with D possibly TRBD1 on 6 matching bases. Germline V gives CDR1 SEHNR, CDR2 FQNEAQ (reference sequence). The length of the CDR3 is 15 residues. The CDR3 bases are TGTGCCAGAGGACCTCCAGGGGTGTACAACCGGGGAGCTGTTTTT. It yields the protein CARGPPGVYNRGAVF.

The chain combines TRBV9 with TRBJ1-2; D gene uncertain. CDR1 is SGDLS, CDR2 YYNGEE, per germline. Trimming pared 0 bases from V and 0 bases from J, leaving 9 bases between. This CDR3 has 15 residues. The CDR3 sequence: CASSVAGRTNYGYTF. In DNA, the CDR3 is TGTGCCAGCAGCGTAGCTGGCAGAACTAACTATGGCTACACCTTC.

As to this clone: The sample has other DNA sequences that encode this CDR3 too. The V call is TRBV6-6, the J call TRBJ1-1; 7 positions match TRBD1. The CDR3 spans 12 residues. Trimming took 7 bases from V and 7 from J; bases not matched to a gene: 6. The germline CDR1 and CDR2 sequences are MNHNY and SVGAGI (reference sequence). The CDR3 here is CASKGDRFEAFF. The CDR3 DNA is TGTGCCAGCAAGGGGGACAGATTTGAAGCTTTCTTT.

This clone was seen ten or more times. The rearrangement joins TRBV7-3 to TRBJ2-2; D is unresolved. V was shortened by 5 bases and J by 0 bases, with 4 bases between the two germline ends. This CDR3 has 13 amino acids. The germline V gene encodes CDR1 SGHTA and CDR2 FQGTGA. The chain's CDR3 is CASSNTNTGELFF. CDR3 DNA sequence: TGTGCCAGCAGCAACACGAACACCGGGGAGCTGTTTTTT.

This clone has just a few counts. J is TRBJ2-5 and V is TRBV7-9; D perhaps matches TRBD1 (5 bases). CDR1 is SEHNR and CDR2 is FQNEAQ in the germline V gene (reference sequence). V lost 4 bases to trimming and J lost 1 base, with 7 bases between them. This CDR3 spans 13 amino acids. In nucleotides, the CDR3 is TGTGCCAGCAGCTGGGGCACCCAAGAGACCCAGTACTTC. Its translation: CASSWGTQETQYF.

This clone was observed a handful of times. J is TRBJ1-2 and V is TRBV6-6; tentative D call: TRBD1 (6 bases). This CDR3 is 11 amino acids long. CDR1 and CDR2 from the germline V gene are MNHNY and SVGAGI (reference sequence). Trimming stripped 6 bases from V and 10 bases from J, with 12 bases between. CDR3 sequence: CASSRDRLYTF. Here the CDR3 DNA reads TGTGCCAGCAGCCGTGACAGGCTCTACACCTTC.

The chain links TRBV7-9 to TRBJ1-6; no clear D gene. This CDR3 contains 13 residues. The germline V and J ends were trimmed by 1 base and 8 bases, with 6 bases remaining between them. Germline CDR1 is SEHNR and CDR2 is FQNEAQ (reference sequence). The CDR3 region has the DNA TGTGCCAGCAGCTTAGAGACACATTCACCCCTCCACTTT. Protein product: CASSLETHSPLHF.

The chain couples TRBV5-1 to TRBJ1-1; no clear D gene. Germline V gene lookup returns CDR1 SGHRS and CDR2 YFSETQ. Trimming took off 3 bases at V and 2 bases at J, with 8 bases between the two ends. This CDR3 is built from 13 residues. The CDR3 sequence: CASSWTANTEAFF. For the CDR3, the DNA is TGCGCCAGCAGCTGGACGGCAAACACTGAAGCTTTCTTT. Variable domain in full (rest from reference TRBV5-1 and TRBJ1-1): KAGVTQTPRYLIKTRGQQVTLSCSPISGHRSVSWYQQTPGQGLQFLFEYFSETQRNKGNFPGRFSGRQFSNSRSEMNVSTLELGDSALYLCASSWTANTEAFFGQGTRLTVV.

The chain employs TRBV2 and TRBJ2-5; D unclear. The J call may be wrong; the DNA end is better matched by TRBJ2-7. CDR3 length: 15 residues. From germline, CDR1 is SNHLY and CDR2 FYNNEI. The CDR3 DNA is TGTGCCAGCAGTGACCGTTCTACATTCTCCTACGAGCAGTACTTC. Its translation is CASSDRSTFSYEQYF.

The chain joins TRBV5-1 to TRBJ2-7; 8 bases line up with TRBD1. V trimming: 4 bases; J trimming: 6 bases; junction bases outside the gene matches: 6. The V gene's germline CDR1 is SGHRS and CDR2 YFSETQ. The CDR3 has 13 amino acids. Here the CDR3 reads CASSKTGDGEQYF. The CDR3 nucleotides are TGCGCCAGCAGCAAGACAGGGGACGGCGAGCAGTACTTC.

This clone has only a few counts. This sequence joins TRBV7-3 and TRBJ2-3, with no clear D. Germline CDR1 reads SGHTA; CDR2 reads FQGTGA. CDR3 length: 10 amino acids. Trimming stripped 10 bases from V and 3 bases from J, with 5 bases between. The CDR3 here is CAKLTDTQYF. In nucleotides, the CDR3 is TGTGCCAAACTGACAGATACGCAGTATTTT.

Note on this clone: One base separates it from a far larger clone, so it is likely a read error. The same CDR3 is also encoded by other DNA sequences in this sample. The rearrangement joins TRBV7-9 to TRBJ1-4; tentative D call: TRBD1 (5 bases). The CDR3 contains 15 residues. Germline V CDR1 and CDR2: SEHNR, FQNEAQ (reference sequence). The CDR3: CASVINGGKNEKLFF. DNA of the CDR3: TGTGCCAGCGTAATTAACGGGGGAAAAAATGAAAAACTGTTCTTT. The full variable domain, rest sourced from reference TRBV7-9 and TRBJ1-4, is DTGVSQNPRHKITKRGQNVTFRCDPISEHNRLYWYRQTLGQGPEFLTYFQNEAQLEKSRLLSDRFSAERPKGSFSTLEIQRTEQGDSAMYLCASVINGGKNEKLFFGSGTQLSVL.

The chain joins TRBV5-4 to TRBJ1-4; TRBD1 might be the D (6 bases). The germline V and J ends were trimmed by 4 bases and 7 bases, with 11 bases remaining between them. Per the germline V gene, CDR1 is SGHNT and CDR2 is YYREEE (reference sequence). CDR3 length equals 13 residues. The CDR3: CASSQDSLEKLFF. CDR3 coding DNA: TGTGCCAGCAGCCAGGACAGCCTTGAAAAACTGTTTTTT.

This clone was seen repeatedly, ten times or more. V and J are TRBV10-3 and TRBJ1-2; unclear D gene. CDR1 is ENHRY and CDR2 is SYGVKD in the germline V gene. This CDR3 has 15 amino acids. The germline V and J ends were trimmed by 0 bases and 4 bases, with 12 bases remaining between them. The CDR3 spells CAISESFRTVYGYTF. The CDR3 coding sequence is TGTGCCATCAGTGAGTCTTTTAGGACGGTCTATGGCTACACCTTC.

Comment on this clone: This may come from a read error, since a much larger clone is one base off. The rearrangement joins TRBV5-4 to TRBJ2-7; tentative D call: TRBD1 (6 bases). Germline lookup yields CDR1 SGHNT and CDR2 YYREEE (reference sequence). The length of the CDR3 is 14 residues. Trimming took off 0 bases at V and 9 bases at J, with 16 bases between the two ends. The CDR3 DNA sequence: TGTGCCAGCAGCTTGGGGACAGCGCTTGGGGGGCAGTACTTC. It yields the protein CASSLGTALGGQYF.

The chain uses TRBV5-1 and TRBJ2-1; D is ambiguous. Trimming removed 1 base at V and 8 bases at J, with 4 bases between. The CDR3 spans 11 residues. From germline, CDR1 is SGHRS and CDR2 YFSETQ. DNA of the CDR3: TGCGCCAGCAGCTTGATCCATGAGCAGTTCTTC. It is translated as CASSLIHEQFF.

This clone was seen many times. This sequence joins TRBV7-6 and TRBJ1-5; D is uncertain. CDR3 length: 13 amino acids. V lost 2 bases to trimming and J lost 5 bases, with 7 bases between them. CDR1 SGHVS and CDR2 FNYEAQ come from the germline V gene. The CDR3 coding sequence is TGTGCCAGCAGCTTATGGGGTGATCAGCCCCAGCATTTT. It yields the protein CASSLWGDQPQHF.

This clone was detected ten times or more. The rearrangement uses TRBV5-4 and TRBJ2-1, with TRBD2 matching 11 bases. Germline CDR1 SGHNT, CDR2 YYREEE (reference sequence). The CDR3 totals 15 residues. V trimming: 4 bases; J trimming: 8 bases; junction bases outside the gene matches: 8. The DNA of the CDR3 is TGTGCCAGCAGCCTGACTAGCGGGACAGGCTATGAGCAGTTCTTC. As protein: CASSLTSGTGYEQFF. Combining the CDR3 with reference TRBV5-4 and TRBJ2-1 gives the whole variable domain ETGVTQSPTHLIKTRGQQVTLRCSSQSGHNTVSWYQQALGQGPQFIFQYYREEENGRGNFPPRFSGLQFPNYSSELNVNALELDDSALYLCASSLTSGTGYEQFFGPGTRLTVL.

This clone was observed a handful of times. This chain's CDR3 is CASSQGSGRYEQYF. For the CDR3, the DNA is TGTGCCAGCAGCCAAGGTAGCGGGAGATACGAGCAGTACTTC. The rearrangement joins TRBV4-2 to TRBJ2-7, with 9 positions matching TRBD2. Germline CDR1 LGHNA, CDR2 YNFKEQ. V was pared by 1 base and J by 4 bases, with 2 bases of the junction left unmatched. The CDR3 sequence is 14 residues long.

This sequence joins TRBV7-6 and TRBJ1-2, with a weak D call TRBD1 (6 bases). Germline lookup yields CDR1 SGHVS and CDR2 FNYEAQ. CDR3 length: 13 residues. The V end was cut by 5 bases, the J end by 6 bases, with 13 bases between. The CDR3 DNA is TGTGCCAGCAGCCAGGACAGAGGGGATGGCTACACCTTC. Protein product: CASSQDRGDGYTF.

Concerning this clone itself: A far larger clone is just one base off, so this is likely a read error. The CDR3 does not close with the conserved phenylalanine or tryptophan, likely indicating a read error. The chain links TRBV6-5 to TRBJ1-5; D might be TRBD1 (5 bases). The CDR3 is 13 amino acids. V shed 0 bases and J shed 5 bases, with 5 bases lying between them. CDR1 is MNHEY, CDR2 SVGAGI, per germline. CDR3 residues: CASSYSGDQPQHS. The CDR3 DNA reads TGTGCCAGCAGTTACTCGGGGGATCAGCCCCAGCATTCT.

The chain uses TRBV15 and TRBJ1-5; 9 bases line up with TRBD1. The trim removed 9 bases at V and 4 bases at J, leaving 7 bases unmatched. The CDR3 is made up of 14 amino acids. Germline CDR1 and CDR2: LNHNV and YYDKDF (reference sequence). CDR3 bases: TGTGCCACTGGGACAGGGCTACGGAATCAGCCCCAGCATTTT. This translates into CATGTGLRNQPQHF.

The chain has TRBV30 and TRBJ2-7; TRBD1 or TRBD2 may be the D gene (6 bases each). CDR1 and CDR2 (germline): GTSNPN, SVGIG (reference sequence). CDR3 length: 13 residues. The germline V and J ends were trimmed by 0 bases and 5 bases, with 11 bases remaining between them. CDR3 residues: CAWSVRGGDEQYF. The CDR3 DNA reads as TGTGCCTGGAGTGTCAGGGGAGGAGACGAGCAGTACTTC. Full variable domain (outside the CDR3, taken from reference TRBV30 and TRBJ2-7): SQTIHQWPATLVQPVGSPLSLECTVEGTSNPNLYWYRQAAGRGLQLLFYSVGIGQISSEVPQNLSASRPQDRQFILSSKKLLLSDSGFYLCAWSVRGGDEQYFGPGTRLTVT.

This clone turned up a few times. This rearrangement joins TRBV6-1 to TRBJ2-7; D is possibly TRBD1 (5 bases). Germline V gene data show CDR1 as MNHNS and CDR2 as SASEGT. The V and J ends lost 4 bases and 2 bases respectively, with 15 bases between them. This CDR3 comprises 15 residues. CDR3 sequence reads: CASSVQAGITYEQYF. DNA for the CDR3: TGTGCCAGCAGTGTACAGGCAGGGATAACCTACGAGCAGTACTTC.